The count of the clone carrying this T cell receptor (beta chain) is one. CDR3 length: 14 residues. V was cut by 5 bases and J by 1 base, with 11 bases left in between. CDR1 and CDR2 from the germline V gene are MNHEY and SMNVEV (reference sequence). This entry belongs to a study of blood T cell repertoires in COVID-19. The table came from immunoSEQ multiplex PCR; TCRdb's copy has only in-frame clones and leaves some out. The sample yields 150,000 to 200,000 clones, about 83% seen once. Allocation to cohorts depended on clinical history reported by the participants. The chain is built from TRBV27 and TRBJ1-1; possible D gene TRBD1, 5 bases. Sequencing input: PBMCs or T cells enriched from blood (not recorded which). This clonotype was sampled from a woman aged 50 to 60 in a cohort exposed to, infected with or recovered from COVID-19 (not recorded which). Here the CDR3 DNA reads TGTGCCAGCAGTCCCCGACAGAGGAACACTGAAGCTTTCTTT. Its protein is CASSPRQRNTEAFF.